The next 8 T cell receptor beta chains were all read from a single sample in a study of tumor-infiltrating lymphocytes in localized non-small cell lung cancer. Data came from immunoSEQ multiplex PCR; TCRdb stores just in-frame clones and leaves some out. The repertoire consists of 20,000 to 25,000 clones, with around 64% occurring once and the leading ten covering around 5%. Sample: lung tumor tissue. These receptor sequences come from a human donor with non-small cell lung cancer.

The V gene is TRBV6-6, the J gene TRBJ2-6; D not certain. The germline gives CDR1 MNHNY, CDR2 SVGAGI (reference sequence). V was pared by 7 bases and J by 1 base, with 8 bases between. The CDR3 sequence is 14 residues long. CDR3 sequence (DNA): TGTGCCAGCACCCCAGAGTCTGGGGCCAACGTCCTGACTTTC. This encodes CASTPESGANVLTF.

The chain is built from TRBV9 and TRBJ2-3, with D perhaps TRBD1 (6 bases). In germline, CDR1 is SGDLS, CDR2 YYNGEE. This CDR3 region has 14 residues. V lost 2 bases and J 4 bases, leaving 11 bases between the germline ends. The CDR3 DNA reads TGTGCCAGCAGCGTCGGGACATTCGCAGATACGCAGTATTTT. It is translated as CASSVGTFADTQYF.

The chain combines TRBV5-1 with TRBJ2-1; D is ambiguous. V lost 1 base and J lost 4, with 15 bases in between. Germline V CDR1 and CDR2: SGHRS, YFSETQ. The CDR3 spans 16 residues. The CDR3 region has the DNA TGCGCCAGCAGCTTGACGCCTTATACAGATTACAATGAGCAGTTCTTC. This translates into CASSLTPYTDYNEQFF.

The V call is TRBV2, the J call TRBJ2-6; D not resolved. This CDR3 is built from 15 residues. V was pared by 6 bases and J by 4 bases, with 13 bases between. Germline V gene data show CDR1 as SNHLY and CDR2 as FYNNEI. The CDR3 DNA reads as TGTGCCAGCAGACCCGGATCGGCGGGGGCCAACGTCCTGACTTTC. This gives the protein CASRPGSAGANVLTF.

This chain connects TRBV4-1 to TRBJ2-1; D perhaps matches TRBD2 (6 bases). This CDR3 region has 15 residues. The germline CDR1 and CDR2 sequences are MGHRA and YSYEKL. V lost 1 base to trimming and J lost 4 bases, with 11 bases between them. The CDR3 loop reads CASSQGRRGYNEQFF. The CDR3 DNA sequence: TGCGCCAGCAGCCAAGGGCGGAGGGGATACAATGAGCAGTTCTTC.

The V gene is TRBV10-1, the J gene TRBJ2-1, with 7 bases aligning to TRBD2. CDR1 and CDR2 (germline): WNHNN, SYGVQD (reference sequence). This CDR3 comprises 15 residues. Trimming took 3 bases from V and 1 from J; bases not matched to a gene: 3. The CDR3 sequence is CASSEAGRSYNEQFF. The CDR3 DNA reads as TGCGCCAGCAGTGAAGCGGGACGTTCCTACAATGAGCAGTTCTTC.

This clone was seen a few times. CDR3 coding DNA: TGTGCCAGCAGTGGCAACAGGGGGCAGGGCTACACCTTC. Its protein is CASSGNRGQGYTF. This chain links TRBV6-1 with TRBJ1-2; the match to TRBD1 covers 9 bases. Germline assignment: CDR1 MNHNS and CDR2 SASEGT. The CDR3 runs 13 residues. V lost 4 bases and J lost 8; bases outside the gene matches: 5.

CDR3 residues: CASSADGELGLDSINEQFF. CDR3 coding DNA: TGTGCCAGCAGCGCGGACGGCGAACTAGGTTTGGACAGTATCAATGAGCAGTTCTTC. The gene calls are TRBV5-7 and TRBJ2-1; D possibly corresponds to TRBD1 (6 bases). TRBV5-7 is sorted into the ORF group, with uncertain function. V lost 4 bases to trimming and J lost 6 bases, with 29 bases between them. The length of the CDR3 is 19 residues.